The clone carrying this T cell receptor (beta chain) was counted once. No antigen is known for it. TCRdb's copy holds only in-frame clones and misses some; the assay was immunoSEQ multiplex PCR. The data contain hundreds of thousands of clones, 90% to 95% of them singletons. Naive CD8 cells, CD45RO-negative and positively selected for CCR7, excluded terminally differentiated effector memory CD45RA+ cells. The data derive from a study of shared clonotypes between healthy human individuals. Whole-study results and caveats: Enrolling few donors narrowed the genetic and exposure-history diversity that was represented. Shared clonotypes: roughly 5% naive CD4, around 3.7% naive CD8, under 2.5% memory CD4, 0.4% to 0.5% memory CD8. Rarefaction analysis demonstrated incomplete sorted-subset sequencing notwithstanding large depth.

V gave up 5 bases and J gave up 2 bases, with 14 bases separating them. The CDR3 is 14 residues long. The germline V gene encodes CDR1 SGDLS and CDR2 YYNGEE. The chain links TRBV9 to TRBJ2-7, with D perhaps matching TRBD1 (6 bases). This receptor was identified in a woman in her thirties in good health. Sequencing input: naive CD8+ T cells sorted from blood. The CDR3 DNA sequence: TGTGCCAGCAGTCCACGGGACACTCCCTACGAGCAGTACTTC. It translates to CASSPRDTPYEQYF.